These T cell receptor beta chains were read from a single sample in a study of cytomegalovirus exposure and HLA in healthy donors. Here immunoSEQ multiplex PCR was the method, and the copy in TCRdb shows in-frame clones only, minus some. The data hold around 130,000 clones, with about two thirds observed a single time. The sample consisted of PBMCs. These receptor sequences come from a woman aged 55-69 years in good health and CMV-seropositive. Each CDR3 is given without its conserved first and last residue.

V	J	CDR3
TRBV7-6	TRBJ2-2	ASSSGQGVTGELF
TRBV27	TRBJ2-1	ASMPGTSRRNEQF
TRBV13	TRBJ2-7	ATRDSLTYEQY
TRBV29-1	TRBJ2-3	SVPGNGADTQY
TRBV19	TRBJ1-2	ASRPGAGFRSGYT
TRBV5-4	TRBJ2-7	ASSSQGAGYEQY
TRBV7-6	TRBJ2-5	ASSQGQGGETQY
TRBV21-1	TRBJ2-1	ASSKGGLAGEIRDEQF
TRBV4-1	TRBJ2-5	ASSQDPSGQETQY
TRBV13	TRBJ1-6	ASSSRDTHGSPLH
TRBV13	TRBJ2-3	ASLVLRGDTQY
TRBV7-9	TRBJ2-2	ASSLQIISGELF
TRBV10-3	TRBJ2-3	AISESGDFFGDTQY
TRBV9	TRBJ1-2	ASSVYSYGYT
TRBV5-1	TRBJ1-1	ASRWTGGGDTEAF
TRBV10-3	TRBJ1-1	AISERGMNTEAF
TRBV9	TRBJ2-3	ASSEASGAGTDTQY
TRBV14	TRBJ1-2	ASSQDPFPYGYT
TRBV7-2	TRBJ1-2	ASSLASGDVYGYT
TRBV19	TRBJ2-1	ASSLALGGYNEQF
TRBV2	TRBJ2-1	ASNDRGPFDNEQF
TRBV10-3	TRBJ1-5	AISKGPGQPQH
TRBV11-2	TRBJ1-4	ASSSGQGNEKLF
TRBV4-1	TRBJ1-1	ASSQDGYVKTF
TRBV7-3	TRBJ1-6	ASSPTGNINSPLH
TRBV5-1	TRBJ2-3	ASSSAGGPTDTQY
TRBV2	TRBJ2-7	ASSERSAMVYEQY
TRBV6-5	TRBJ1-1	ASSYWSGADTEAF
TRBV27	TRBJ1-1	ASTLTAGGGARGRTEAF
TRBV28	TRBJ1-1	ASSPHPPGLVAEAF
TRBV6-1	TRBJ1-1	ASSEEGAYTEAF
TRBV6-1	TRBJ1-2	ASSVQSAYGYT
TRBV2	TRBJ1-4	ASSLGQDEKLF
TRBV9	TRBJ1-1	ASSVGEGPGRRNTEAF
TRBV6-1	TRBJ1-6	ASSDLNRGNSPLH
TRBV5-1	TRBJ1-2	ASSLDRPEYGYT
TRBV7-9	TRBJ1-5	ASSLPLAGQPQH
TRBV9	TRBJ1-1	ASTALGRLNTEAF
TRBV2	TRBJ1-2	ASSAGGFAYT
TRBV19	TRBJ2-7	ASSGAGAPTYEQY
TRBV7-9	TRBJ1-2	ASLRGQGEGGYT
TRBV7-8	TRBJ1-2	ASTISRIALYGYT
TRBV7-9	TRBJ1-2	ASSSLPGTVF
TRBV28	TRBJ2-7	ASSFRAGRAYEQY
TRBV29-1	TRBJ1-1	SVAQNTEAF
TRBV5-4	TRBJ1-1	ASSLSGGVEAF
TRBV28	TRBJ1-3	ASTFQVRDTSGNTIY
TRBV19	TRBJ2-1	ASSAEGAGGHNEQF
TRBV15	TRBJ1-2	ATSRDSGTSYGYT
TRBV5-1	TRBJ1-3	ASSSELPGGSGNTIY
TRBV11-2	TRBJ1-5	ASSLSGEPNQPQH
TRBV11-2	TRBJ2-1	ASSLAQRLYNEQF
TRBV7-8	TRBJ1-1	ASSLVRSTVNTEAF
TRBV19	TRBJ1-1	ATTGDTEAF